Listed below are T cell receptor beta chains from one sample, sequenced in a study of T cell responses to AZD1222 COVID-19 vaccine. The method was immunoSEQ multiplex PCR; TCRdb's version includes in-frame clones alone and lacks a portion of them. This sample has about 110,000 clones, with 80% to 95% found just once. The source material was peripheral blood, sampled 28 days after the second AZD1222 dose. The receptors come from an adult who received the AZD1222 COVID-19 vaccine. Both conserved end residues are part of each CDR3. A D gene is named only where the DNA matches it firmly. A clone size is listed for some rows: how often the clone was seen (once, few, many), or a class if it is expanded.

cdr3_aa | d_call | v_call | clone_size | j_call
CASSARLAGAVTDTQYF | TRBD2 | TRBV7-9 | few | TRBJ2-3
CASSLGRGYGYTF | NA | TRBV5-4 | NA | TRBJ1-2
CASSQEQGASTDTQYF | TRBD1 | TRBV4-1 | NA | TRBJ2-3
CASSIIDRGRTNEKLFF | TRBD1 | TRBV19 | NA | TRBJ1-4
CASSRTGGGNQPQHF | TRBD1 | TRBV18 | NA | TRBJ1-5
CASSLEGPNYGYTF | NA | TRBV28 | NA | TRBJ1-2
CASSIAGPQFGYTF | NA | TRBV19 | NA | TRBJ1-2
CASSASRNTIYF | NA | TRBV12-3/TRBV12-4 | NA | TRBJ1-3
CASSLEADRVEQYF | TRBD1 | TRBV7-6 | NA | TRBJ2-7
CASRVAEAFF | NA | TRBV2 | NA | TRBJ1-1
CASSLAITGTGGEETQYF | TRBD1 | TRBV11-3 | NA | TRBJ2-5
CASSIGTTTYEQYF | NA | TRBV19 | NA | TRBJ2-7
CASRTGTGKTEAFF | TRBD1 | TRBV6-5 | NA | TRBJ1-1
CASSYSTRPLHF | NA | TRBV6-5 | NA | TRBJ1-6
CASSIGLINEQFF | NA | TRBV9 | NA | TRBJ2-1
CASTIRTGVLYNEQFF | NA | TRBV19 | NA | TRBJ2-1
CASSPTGDSNYGYTF | TRBD1 | TRBV7-3 | NA | TRBJ1-2
CASSLEQGEKLFF | NA | TRBV7-2 | once | TRBJ1-4